This T cell receptor beta chain was documented in a study of blood T cell repertoires in COVID-19. In the authors' methods: Amplification with reference gene primers provided the estimates of nucleated cell counts. Assay: immunoSEQ multiplex PCR; the TCRdb copy retains only in-frame clones and omits some. V and J calls and clone size are copied from that table; D and trimming were computed from the DNA. The table shows about 290,000 clones, with about 85% occurring only once. V lost 1 base to trimming and J lost 0 bases, with 12 bases between them. CDR3 length equals 16 residues. CDR1 is SGDLS and CDR2 is YYNGEE in the germline V gene.

The sequenced material came from peripheral blood. The rearrangement uses TRBV9 and TRBJ2-3, with D perhaps TRBD2 (6 bases). The TCR comes from a woman aged 45-60 years with active or convalescent COVID-19. This CDR3 reads CASSVKSGLSTDTQYF. The CDR3 DNA sequence: TGTGCCAGCAGCGTAAAATCGGGACTTAGCACAGATACGCAGTATTTT. Variable domain in full (rest from reference TRBV9 and TRBJ2-3): DSGVTQTPKHLITATGQRVTLRCSPRSGDLSVYWYQQSLDQGLQFLIQYYNGEERAKGNILERFSAQQFPDLHSELNLSSLELGDSALYFCASSVKSGLSTDTQYFGPGTRLTVL.